Each of the 12 T cell receptor beta chains below was sequenced from the same sample in a study of T-cell memory formation after mild COVID-19. MiXCR, applied by TCRdb to the 5' RACE reads, yields one record per CDR3 protein. This sample yields hundreds of thousands of distinct CDR3 sequences, of which 15% to 20% are seen a single time; about a fifth belongs to the top ten. Specimen: PBMCs or a T cell subset sorted from them (not recorded which). Receptors were obtained from a man younger than 35 who had mild COVID-19 (a few samples of this study predate the infection). Cell type and time point are not known.

The rearrangement joins TRBV7-2 to TRBJ2-4; D could derive from TRBD1 or TRBD2 (5 bases each). CDR3 length equals 13 residues. CDR1 is SGHTA, CDR2 FQGNSA, per germline. Trimming left V 2 bases short and J 5 bases short, with 7 bases between. The CDR3, as DNA: TGTGCCAGCAGCTTAAGAGGGGAAAACATTCAGTACTTC. It codes for CASSLRGENIQYF.

The rearrangement links TRBV6-5 to TRBJ2-2, with 9 bases that match TRBD2. CDR3 size: 16 residues. V gave up 2 bases and J gave up 4 bases; unmatched junction bases: 5. CDR1 and CDR2 from the germline V gene are MNHEY and SVGAGI. CDR3 protein: CASSYVAGAPTGELFF. In nucleotides, the CDR3 is TGTGCCAGCAGTTACGTAGCGGGGGCCCCCACCGGGGAGCTGTTTTTT.

This clonotype was found a few times. The V and J genes are TRBV6-2 or TRBV6-3 and TRBJ1-6; D not resolved. Germline CDR1 MNHEY, CDR2 SVGEGT. The CDR3 sequence is 14 residues long. The V end lost 7 bases, the J end lost 10 bases, and 17 bases lay between the germline ends. The chain's CDR3 is CASNQGRFNSPLHF. Written as DNA, the CDR3 is TGTGCCAGCAACCAAGGACGATTTAACTCACCCCTCCACTTT.

CDR3 in amino acids: CASSPPTGLAGADTQYF. As DNA, the CDR3 is TGTGCCAGCTCACCACCGACAGGACTAGCGGGGGCAGATACGCAGTATTTT. This sequence joins TRBV18 and TRBJ2-3; 13 bases line up with TRBD2. The CDR3 is 17 amino acids. Germline loops: CDR1 KGHSH, CDR2 LQKENI. The V and J ends lost 0 bases and 4 bases, in that order; junction bases with no gene match: 4.

This clonotype was found a few times. The chain employs TRBV5-1 and TRBJ2-6; a weak D match, TRBD1 (6 bases). CDR1 and CDR2 from the germline V gene are SGHRS and YFSETQ. V was clipped by 7 bases and J by 0 bases, with 14 bases between them. CDR3 length: 16 amino acids. This chain's CDR3 is CASGIDRSSGANVLTF. In nucleotides, the CDR3 is TGCGCCAGCGGAATCGACAGGAGCTCTGGGGCCAACGTCCTGACTTTC.

This chain joins TRBV29-1 and TRBJ2-2; D remains ambiguous. The ends were cut back, 5 bases at V and 1 base at J, with 8 bases in the middle. CDR1 is SQVTM, CDR2 ANQGSEA, per germline. CDR3 length: 13 residues. This chain's CDR3 is CSVLGMNTGELFF. Written as DNA, the CDR3 is TGCAGCGTTTTAGGCATGAACACCGGGGAGCTGTTTTTT.

Only a few counts were recorded for this clonotype. The chain recombines TRBV5-6 with TRBJ2-3; D is perhaps TRBD1 (6 bases). V was trimmed by 3 bases and J by 0 bases, leaving 8 bases between them. Per germline, CDR1 SGHDT and CDR2 YYEEEE. The CDR3 is made up of 14 amino acids. The CDR3 coding sequence is TGTGCCAGCAGCTACGGACAGAGCACAGATACGCAGTATTTT. Protein product: CASSYGQSTDTQYF.

J is TRBJ2-7 and V is TRBV5-1; D unclear. V gave up 1 base and J gave up 4 bases, with 9 bases separating them. Germline V gene data show CDR1 as SGHRS and CDR2 as YFSETQ. The CDR3 spans 13 residues. The CDR3 loop reads CASSLNAAYEQYF. The DNA of the CDR3 is TGCGCCAGCAGCTTGAACGCCGCGTACGAGCAGTACTTC.

This clonotype was counted only a few times. This rearrangement joins TRBV20-1 to TRBJ2-3, with 10 nucleotides matching TRBD2. This CDR3 has 14 residues. Germline V CDR1 and CDR2: DFQATT, SNEGSKA (reference sequence). With 2 bases clipped from V and 5 bases from J, the junction kept 4 bases outside the gene matches. The CDR3 bases are TGCAGTGCTAGATTAGGACTAGCGGTAGATACGCAGTATTTT. The encoded protein is CSARLGLAVDTQYF.

Concerning this clonotype itself: At one end, the junction sequence differs from germline, possibly due to a read error. This chain joins TRBV6-5 and TRBJ1-5, with 8 nucleotides matching TRBD1. Germline-derived CDR1 and CDR2 are MNHEY and SVGAGI. CDR3 length: 14 residues. DNA for the CDR3: TGTGCCAGCAGATCCGGGACAGGCAACCAGCCCCAGCATTTT. It yields the protein CASRSGTGNQPQHF.

V and J are TRBV7-2 and TRBJ2-5, with 12 bases fitting TRBD2. In germline, CDR1 is SGHTA, CDR2 FQGNSA. The CDR3 is made up of 18 amino acids. Trimming took 5 bases from V and 1 from J; bases not matched to a gene: 11. Written as DNA, the CDR3 is TGTGCCAGCAGCCGCTCCCCACCGACTAGCGGGGGCCAAGAGACCCAGTACTTC. It codes for CASSRSPPTSGGQETQYF.

This clonotype was observed a few times. CDR3 nucleotides: TGCAGTGCTAGAGATCAACGACGCTACGAGCAGTACTTC. Translated, it gives CSARDQRRYEQYF. The chain uses TRBV20-1 and TRBJ2-7; no clear D gene. The CDR3 is made up of 13 amino acids. V lost 0 bases, J lost 3 bases, and 9 bases lay in between. The V gene's germline CDR1 is DFQATT and CDR2 SNEGSKA (reference sequence).